These 31 T cell receptor beta chains originate from one sample sequenced in a study of T cell responses to AZD1222 COVID-19 vaccine (dated by TCRdb to about 2021). The time point label for this specimen denotes: baseline before first vaccination. Receptors were amplified or captured by the immunoSEQ multiplex PCR assay. In its TCRdb copy, this immuneACCESS table keeps in-frame sequences only and misses some clones. Where compared with another copy, unresolved V genes explain less than half of these, and the others have no known cause. Present in this sample are about 170,000 clones, about nine tenths of which were seen just once. 1.5% of the sample is in the top ten clones. Material: peripheral blood, obtained on day 0 of AZD1222 vaccination. These TCRs come from an adult in good health.

This sequence joins TRBV5-1 and TRBJ2-3, with 8 bases identical to TRBD2. This CDR3 has 14 residues. Germline CDR1 SGHRS, CDR2 YFSETQ. V was clipped by 6 bases and J by 2 bases; unmatched bases: 5. The CDR3 DNA is TGCGCCAGCACGCGGGGGGACCACACAGATACGCAGTATTTT. As protein: CASTRGDHTDTQYF.

The V and J genes are TRBV25-1 and TRBJ2-1; the match to TRBD1 covers 11 bases. In germline, CDR1 is MGHDK, CDR2 SYGVNS. The CDR3 sequence is 14 residues long. Unmatched junction bases numbered 6, after V lost 8 bases and J lost 6 bases. The CDR3 spells CASRGQGDRNEQFF. The CDR3 region has the DNA TGTGCCAGCCGGGGACAGGGGGATCGCAATGAGCAGTTCTTC.

The rearrangement joins TRBV30 to TRBJ1-4; unclear D gene. Germline CDR1 GTSNPN, CDR2 SVGIG (reference sequence). The CDR3 length is 11 residues. V lost 3 bases and J 6 bases, leaving 5 bases between the germline ends. The CDR3 region is CAWRSYEKLFF. CDR3 nucleotide sequence: TGTGCCTGGAGATCTTATGAAAAACTGTTTTTT.

The genes are TRBV2 and TRBJ1-6; D remains ambiguous. Trimming removed 3 bases at V and 3 bases at J, with 0 bases between. Per the germline V gene, CDR1 is SNHLY and CDR2 is FYNNEI. The CDR3 totals 12 residues. In DNA form, the CDR3 reads TGTGCCAGCAGTGACTATAATTCACCCCTCCACTTT. Amino acids: CASSDYNSPLHF.

This clone was recorded only once. The V call is TRBV28, the J call TRBJ1-2, with D unresolved. The germline gives CDR1 MDHEN, CDR2 SYDVKM. Trimming cost V 5 bases and J 8 bases, with 12 bases left between them. The CDR3 is 12 residues long. CDR3 amino acids: CASSPPGKGYTF. In DNA, the CDR3 is TGTGCCAGCAGTCCCCCGGGGAAGGGCTACACCTTC.

A single count supports this clone. The chain's CDR3 is CASSSPLPEAFF. In DNA, the CDR3 is TGTGCCAGCAGCTCCCCCCTTCCTGAAGCTTTCTTT. The chain employs TRBV7-9 and TRBJ1-1; D gene ambiguous. The CDR3 has 12 amino acids. Germline V lookup: CDR1 SEHNR, CDR2 FQNEAQ (reference sequence). The V end lost 4 bases, the J end lost 6 bases, and 9 bases lay between the germline ends.

The chain joins TRBV7-3 to TRBJ2-5, with 8 bases fitting TRBD2. There are 14 residues in the CDR3. Trimming at V came to 2 bases and at J to 9 bases, leaving 8 bases not matched to a gene. Germline CDR1 SGHTA, CDR2 FQGTGA. DNA of the CDR3: TGTGCCAGCAGCTTAGGACTAGGGCGGGGGGCCCAGTACTTC. This translates into CASSLGLGRGAQYF.

The V gene is TRBV28, the J gene TRBJ1-6, with 8 bases fitting TRBD1. CDR1 is MDHEN, CDR2 SYDVKM, per germline. The CDR3 has 16 amino acids. After removal of 6 bases from V and 5 bases from J, the junction contained 9 bases not matched to a gene. In DNA form, the CDR3 reads TGTGCCAGCAGCTTCCACAGGGGGGCAGATAATTCACCCCTCCACTTT. It encodes CASSFHRGADNSPLHF. Filled out from reference TRBV28 and TRBJ1-6, the complete variable domain reads DVKVTQSSRYLVKRTGEKVFLECVQDMDHENMFWYRQDPGLGLRLIYFSYDVKMKEKGDIPEGYSVSREKKERFSLILESASTNQTSMYLCASSFHRGADNSPLHFGNGTRLTVT.

The chain recombines TRBV6-5 with TRBJ1-2, with TRBD1 matching over 7 bases. The CDR3 contains 15 residues. V trimming: 6 bases; J trimming: 8 bases; junction bases outside the gene matches: 15. Germline V CDR1 and CDR2: MNHEY, SVGAGI. CDR3: CASSSNGDSIRGYTF. As DNA, the CDR3 is TGTGCCAGCAGCTCCAACGGGGACAGCATTAGGGGCTACACCTTC.

This rearrangement joins TRBV5-4 to TRBJ1-3; D is unclear. Per the germline V gene, CDR1 is SGHNT and CDR2 is YYREEE (reference sequence). Between the trimmed V and J ends, which lost 5 bases and 4 bases, there was a span of 16 bases. The CDR3 consists of 15 residues. CDR3 amino acids: CASSSAPRDGNTIYF. CDR3 DNA: TGTGCCAGCAGTTCGGCCCCCCGAGACGGAAACACCATATATTTT.

The J gene is TRBJ2-7, the V gene TRBV4-1; 7 bases fit TRBD1. J was trimmed by 3 bases and V by 1 base; bases with no gene match: 6. This CDR3 is built from 15 residues. Looked up from germline, CDR1 is MGHRA and CDR2 is YSYEKL. DNA of the CDR3: TGCGCCAGCAGCCAAGTCGGGGCAGGGGGCTACGAGCAGTACTTC. This sequence encodes CASSQVGAGGYEQYF.

The chain combines TRBV28 with TRBJ1-2; D uncertain. The CDR3 totals 13 residues. Germline-derived CDR1 and CDR2 are MDHEN and SYDVKM. V lost 2 bases and J 7 bases, leaving 11 bases between the germline ends. This chain's CDR3 is CASSLTGSGGYTF. The CDR3 coding sequence is TGTGCCAGCAGTTTAACGGGGTCGGGTGGCTACACCTTC.

This clone was seen once. This sequence joins TRBV7-2 and TRBJ1-4, with 7 positions matching TRBD1. Germline V gene data show CDR1 as SGHTA and CDR2 as FQGNSA. The CDR3 length is 14 residues. The V segment lost 7 bases and the J segment 6 bases; nucleotides outside the gene matches: 8. The CDR3 loop is CASTLRGLDEKLFF. In nucleotides, the CDR3 is TGTGCCAGCACCCTGAGGGGGCTCGATGAAAAACTGTTTTTT.

The chain combines TRBV5-4 with TRBJ1-4; D gene uncertain. The CDR3 is 14 amino acids. Looked up from germline, CDR1 is SGHNT and CDR2 is YYREEE (reference sequence). V lost 4 bases, J lost 6 bases, and 13 bases lay in between. The DNA for the CDR3 is TGTGCCAGCAGCCCGACGGCGGCGGATGAAAAACTGTTTTTT. This gives the protein CASSPTAADEKLFF.

The chain couples TRBV4-3 to TRBJ1-6; D gene ambiguous. This CDR3 spans 14 amino acids. Germline V lookup: CDR1 LGHNA, CDR2 YSLEER. V gave up 0 bases and J gave up 6 bases, with 6 bases separating them. CDR3 sequence reads: CASSQDSLNSPLHF. In DNA form, the CDR3 reads TGCGCCAGCAGCCAAGACAGCCTTAATTCACCCCTCCACTTT.

The chain has TRBV18 and TRBJ1-2; the D is unclear. Looked up from germline, CDR1 is KGHSH and CDR2 is LQKENI. The CDR3 loop spans 18 amino acids. V dropped 4 bases and J dropped 2 bases, with 23 bases sitting between them. Written as DNA, the CDR3 is TGTGCCAGCTCACAGACAACTCCGTCCGCGATCCCCAACTATGGCTACACCTTC. Translating it yields CASSQTTPSAIPNYGYTF.

The rearrangement uses TRBV7-3 and TRBJ2-2; the D gene is possibly TRBD1 (6 bases). This CDR3 comprises 15 residues. The germline V and J ends were trimmed by 2 bases and 5 bases, with 12 bases remaining between them. Germline-derived CDR1 and CDR2 are SGHTA and FQGTGA. This CDR3 is CASSLGDTGTGELFF. In DNA form, the CDR3 reads TGTGCCAGCAGCTTAGGGGACACGGGTACCGGGGAGCTGTTTTTT.

Turning to this clone: Other DNA variants within this sample encode the same CDR3. CDR3 loop: CASSPGWGGREKLFF. CDR3 nucleotide sequence: TGTGCCAGCAGCCCGGGATGGGGGGGGCGTGAAAAACTGTTTTTT. The chain joins TRBV7-2 to TRBJ1-4; D may be TRBD1 (6 bases). The CDR3 totals 15 residues. CDR1 SGHTA and CDR2 FQGNSA come from the germline V gene. Trimming removed 5 bases from V and 7 bases from J, with 17 bases in between.

The chain joins TRBV24-1 to TRBJ1-1; D remains ambiguous. Germline loops: CDR1 KGHDR, CDR2 SFDVKD. This CDR3 is 13 amino acids long. The V gene lost 4 bases and the J gene lost 6 bases, with 11 bases spanning the gap. In DNA, the CDR3 is TGTGCCACCAGTGACCCTTTGAGGGCTGAAGCTTTCTTT. As protein: CATSDPLRAEAFF.

This clone was detected only once. V usage is TRBV14 and J usage is TRBJ2-5; TRBD2 matches 12 bases. Per germline, CDR1 SGHDN and CDR2 FVKESK. The CDR3 consists of 15 residues. V shed 0 bases, J shed 5 bases, and the junction held 1 base outside the gene matches. The CDR3 reads CASSQEGTSGETQYF. For the CDR3, the DNA is TGTGCCAGCAGCCAAGAGGGGACTAGCGGGGAGACCCAGTACTTC.

The chain combines TRBV9 with TRBJ1-2; perhaps TRBD1 as D (5 bases). Germline V lookup: CDR1 SGDLS, CDR2 YYNGEE. CDR3 length equals 16 residues. V gave up 3 bases and J gave up 2 bases, with 17 bases separating them. The chain's CDR3 is CASSASQGVTNYGYTF. The CDR3 nucleotides are TGTGCCAGCAGCGCCTCACAAGGGGTGACCAACTATGGCTACACCTTC.

J is TRBJ2-2 and V is TRBV18; no firm D call. The CDR3 spans 12 residues. V was clipped by 1 base and J by 6 bases, with 3 bases between them. Germline lookup yields CDR1 KGHSH and CDR2 LQKENI. CDR3 nucleotides: TGTGCCAGCTCACCACGGTCCGGGGAGCTGTTTTTT. This codes for CASSPRSGELFF.

This rearrangement joins TRBV7-8 to TRBJ2-7, with D unclear. CDR3 length equals 17 residues. Trimming left V 1 base short and J 1 base short, with 17 bases between. The germline V gene has CDR1 SGHVS and CDR2 FQNEAQ. The CDR3 DNA sequence: TGTGCCAGCAGCTTAGAGAACGAAGGTGAACAATCCTACGAGCAGTACTTC. It yields the protein CASSLENEGEQSYEQYF. Full variable domain (missing parts from reference TRBV7-8 and TRBJ2-7): GAGVSQSPRYKVAKRGQDVALRCDPISGHVSLFWYQQALGQGPEFLTYFQNEAQLDKSGLPSDRFFAERPEGSVSTLKIQRTQQEDSAVYLCASSLENEGEQSYEQYFGPGTRLTVT.

This clone was detected a few times. This rearrangement joins TRBV9 to TRBJ1-2; D is undetermined. With 1 base removed from V and 6 bases from J, the gap between germline ends came to 10 bases. The CDR3 totals 13 residues. Germline-derived CDR1 and CDR2 are SGDLS and YYNGEE. The CDR3 DNA reads as TGTGCCAGCAGCGTACTCGCGGGAAATGGCTACACCTTC. Its protein is CASSVLAGNGYTF.

The chain uses TRBV29-1 and TRBJ2-3, with 9 bases identical to TRBD2. In germline, CDR1 is SQVTM, CDR2 ANQGSEA. Trimming at V came to 7 bases and at J to 5 bases, leaving 13 bases not matched to a gene. This CDR3 spans 15 amino acids. This chain's CDR3 is CSGAKASGVVDTQYF. The DNA for the CDR3 is TGCAGCGGGGCCAAGGCTAGCGGGGTGGTAGATACGCAGTATTTT.

The chain joins TRBV5-1 to TRBJ2-5; 14 bases align to TRBD2. Germline V gives CDR1 SGHRS, CDR2 YFSETQ. The CDR3 totals 17 residues. V shed 4 bases and J 4 bases; nucleotides not matched to a gene: 9. The CDR3 here is CASSPLSGLAGGETQYF. The CDR3 bases are TGCGCCAGCAGCCCACTTAGTGGACTAGCGGGGGGAGAGACCCAGTACTTC.

The V and J genes are TRBV7-2 and TRBJ1-2, with unresolved D. The germline CDR1 and CDR2 sequences are SGHTA and FQGNSA. Deletions cut 6 bases from V and 0 bases from J, with 11 bases between. CDR3 length: 14 residues. CDR3 loop: CASRPGTTNYGYTF. CDR3 sequence (DNA): TGTGCCAGCAGACCCGGCACTACTAACTATGGCTACACCTTC.

This chain connects TRBV4-3 to TRBJ1-3; weak D call: TRBD1 (6 bases). The V and J ends lost 1 base and 3 bases respectively, with 13 bases between them. In germline, CDR1 is LGHNA, CDR2 YSLEER. The CDR3 extends over 16 amino acids. CDR3 sequence: CASSQVGGGSGNTIYF. The CDR3 DNA follows: TGCGCCAGCAGCCAAGTGGGAGGGGGAAGTGGAAACACCATATATTTT.

The chain links TRBV2 to TRBJ1-5; D perhaps matches TRBD1 (6 bases). This CDR3 comprises 15 residues. Per the germline V gene, CDR1 is SNHLY and CDR2 is FYNNEI. The V end lost 2 bases, the J end lost 6 bases, and 14 bases lay between the germline ends. The CDR3 nucleotides are TGTGCCAGCAGTGAACAGGGGCTCTTAGGTCAGCCCCAGCATTTT. This gives the protein CASSEQGLLGQPQHF.

The chain uses TRBV18 and TRBJ2-7, with 9 bases matching TRBD1. CDR1 and CDR2 (germline): KGHSH, LQKENI. The CDR3 extends over 15 amino acids. The trim removed 3 bases at V and 4 bases at J, leaving 7 bases unmatched. CDR3 DNA: TGTGCCAGCTCACCGGGACAGGGTCTGATATACGAGCAGTACTTC. Protein: CASSPGQGLIYEQYF.

V is TRBV18 and J is TRBJ2-2; 7 positions agree with TRBD2. Germline CDR1 reads KGHSH; CDR2 reads LQKENI. This CDR3 comprises 17 residues. V was pared by 2 bases and J by 3 bases, with 9 bases of the junction left unmatched. Written as DNA, the CDR3 is TGTGCCAGCTCACCAAACCGGGCGGGGGAACACACCGGGGAGCTGTTTTTT. It is translated as CASSPNRAGEHTGELFF.